The 11 T cell receptor beta chains reported below all come from one sample, sequenced in a study of T cell responses to AZD1222 COVID-19 vaccine. TCRdb's table, derived via immunoSEQ multiplex PCR, lists solely in-frame clones and lacks some. The sample lists hundreds of thousands of clones, around 93% occurring once. The sample here was peripheral blood, taken 28 days after the second AZD1222 dose. The receptor set was obtained from an adult who received the AZD1222 COVID-19 vaccine.

This clone was counted a few times. The genes are TRBV5-1 and TRBJ1-3; possibly TRBD1 for D (5 bases). The germline gives CDR1 SGHRS, CDR2 YFSETQ. With 2 bases removed from V and 8 bases from J, the gap between germline ends came to 17 bases. The CDR3 totals 15 residues. CDR3 coding DNA: TGCGCCAGCAGCTTAGGCCGGGACTCGGCAGACACCATATATTTT. Amino acids: CASSLGRDSADTIYF.

The chain combines TRBV19 with TRBJ1-5; D unresolved. Looked up from germline, CDR1 is LNHDA and CDR2 is SQIVND (reference sequence). V shed 5 bases and J shed 0 bases, with 11 bases lying between them. This CDR3 is built from 15 residues. The CDR3 here is CASSPGTVSNQPQHF. The CDR3 DNA sequence: TGTGCCAGTAGTCCAGGAACAGTTAGCAATCAGCCCCAGCATTTT.

The chain is built from TRBV27 and TRBJ1-2; D gene unclear. CDR3 size: 15 residues. The germline CDR1 and CDR2 sequences are MNHEY and SMNVEV (reference sequence). V lost 8 bases and J lost 8, with 24 bases in between. Written as DNA, the CDR3 is TGTGCCAGCGGGCCCCTTGGCCGGGCCTTACGGGGCTACACCTTC. This gives the protein CASGPLGRALRGYTF.

The chain combines TRBV6-1 with TRBJ2-1; 12 positions agree with TRBD2. This CDR3 region has 15 residues. Per the germline V gene, CDR1 is MNHNS and CDR2 is SASEGT. V was clipped by 3 bases and J by 12 bases; unmatched bases: 9. CDR3 residues: CASSDEGLAGRGQFF. In nucleotides, the CDR3 is TGTGCCAGCAGTGACGAAGGACTAGCGGGGAGAGGGCAGTTCTTC.

The CDR3 DNA is TGTGCCACCCTGGACAGGATGAACACTGAAGCTTTCTTT. The encoded protein is CATLDRMNTEAFF. This chain links TRBV28 with TRBJ1-1, with 7 bases lining up with TRBD1. From germline, CDR1 is MDHEN and CDR2 SYDVKM. V was clipped by 10 bases and J by 0 bases; unmatched bases: 5. This CDR3 has 13 amino acids. The complete variable domain, with remaining parts taken from reference TRBV28 and TRBJ1-1, reads DVKVTQSSRYLVKRTGEKVFLECVQDMDHENMFWYRQDPGLGLRLIYFSYDVKMKEKGDIPEGYSVSREKKERFSLILESASTNQTSMYLCATLDRMNTEAFFGQGTRLTVV.

The chain employs TRBV28 and TRBJ2-1; 11 nucleotides align to TRBD2. The CDR3 contains 15 residues. The V segment lost 7 bases and the J segment 9 bases; nucleotides outside the gene matches: 11. The germline gives CDR1 MDHEN, CDR2 SYDVKM. CDR3 DNA sequence: TGTGCCAGCACCCGGGGTAGCGGGGGGGCAGGTGAGCAGTTCTTC. It translates to CASTRGSGGAGEQFF.

This clone has just a few counts. The J gene is TRBJ2-7, the V gene TRBV5-4, with D possibly being TRBD2 (6 bases). The CDR3 extends over 15 amino acids. Looked up from germline, CDR1 is SGHNT and CDR2 is YYREEE (reference sequence). V was pared by 1 base and J by 1 base, with 12 bases between. The CDR3 bases are TGTGCCAGCAGCTTGATGGCGGGAACTTCCTACGAGCAGTACTTC. Translating gives CASSLMAGTSYEQYF. The entire variable domain, with the rest obtained from reference TRBV5-4 and TRBJ2-7, is as follows: ETGVTQSPTHLIKTRGQQVTLRCSSQSGHNTVSWYQQALGQGPQFIFQYYREEENGRGNFPPRFSGLQFPNYSSELNVNALELDDSALYLCASSLMAGTSYEQYFGPGTRLTVT.

The sample holds one count of this clone. The chain joins TRBV7-9 to TRBJ1-1; no definite D call. V dropped 1 base and J dropped 5 bases, with 14 bases sitting between them. This CDR3 has 15 amino acids. Looked up from germline, CDR1 is SEHNR and CDR2 is FQNEAQ (reference sequence). The CDR3 bases are TGTGCCAGCAGCTTAGGAGTCGGGGATCGGACTGAAGCTTTCTTT. Residues: CASSLGVGDRTEAFF.

CDR3 region: CASSVALVNEQFF. The CDR3 DNA reads TGTGCCAGCAGCGTAGCTCTAGTGAATGAGCAGTTCTTC. The genes are TRBV9 and TRBJ2-1; D is undetermined. Germline V gives CDR1 SGDLS, CDR2 YYNGEE. V lost 0 bases, J lost 7 bases, and 8 bases lay in between. This CDR3 comprises 13 residues. Supplemented by reference TRBV9 and TRBJ2-1, the full variable domain reads DSGVTQTPKHLITATGQRVTLRCSPRSGDLSVYWYQQSLDQGLQFLIQYYNGEERAKGNILERFSAQQFPDLHSELNLSSLELGDSALYFCASSVALVNEQFFGPGTRLTVL.

About this clone itself: Other DNA sequences in the same sample also yield this CDR3. The J gene is TRBJ2-7, the V gene TRBV18, with a tentative D call TRBD2 (6 bases). CDR3 length equals 14 residues. Germline lookup yields CDR1 KGHSH and CDR2 LQKENI. Trimming removed 1 base at V and 3 bases at J, with 10 bases between. The CDR3 spells CASSPRTGSYEQYF. DNA of the CDR3: TGTGCCAGCTCACCACGTACCGGGAGCTACGAGCAGTACTTC.

The chain is built from TRBV30 and TRBJ2-1; either TRBD1 or TRBD2 may fit D (5 bases each). Germline-derived CDR1 and CDR2 are GTSNPN and SVGIG (reference sequence). V was pared by 3 bases and J by 3 bases, with 12 bases between. CDR3 length: 14 residues. The CDR3 nucleotides read TGTGCCTGGAGGGCAGGGACCAACTACAATGAGCAGTTCTTC. Translation gives CAWRAGTNYNEQFF.